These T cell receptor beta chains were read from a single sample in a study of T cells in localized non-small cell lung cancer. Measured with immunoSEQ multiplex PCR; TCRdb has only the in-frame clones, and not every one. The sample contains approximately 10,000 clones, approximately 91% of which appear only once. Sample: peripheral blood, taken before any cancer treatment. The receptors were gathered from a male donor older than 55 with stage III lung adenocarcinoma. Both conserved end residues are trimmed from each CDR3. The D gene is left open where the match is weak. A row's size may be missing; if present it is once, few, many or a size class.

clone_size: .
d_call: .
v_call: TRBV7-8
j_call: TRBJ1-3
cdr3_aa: ASSQAGTYGSGNTIY

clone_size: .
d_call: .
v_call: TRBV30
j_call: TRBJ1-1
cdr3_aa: AWRQTNTEAF

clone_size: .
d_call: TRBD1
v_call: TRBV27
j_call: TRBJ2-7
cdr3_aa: ASSYWTGTYEQY

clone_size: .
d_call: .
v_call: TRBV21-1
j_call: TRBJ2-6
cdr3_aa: ASPKRRTRGPSGANVLT

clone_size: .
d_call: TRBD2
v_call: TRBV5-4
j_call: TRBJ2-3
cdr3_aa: ASGSGRSTRTDTQY

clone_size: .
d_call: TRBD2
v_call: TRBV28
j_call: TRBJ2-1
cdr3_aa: ASSPAASGTNEQF

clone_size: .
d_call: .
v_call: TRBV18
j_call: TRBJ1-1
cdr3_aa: ASSPPTGRGTEAF

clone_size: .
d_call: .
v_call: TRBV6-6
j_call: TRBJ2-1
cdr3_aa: ASISSAASSYNEQF

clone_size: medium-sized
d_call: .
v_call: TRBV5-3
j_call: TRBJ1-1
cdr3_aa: ARRQEDEAF

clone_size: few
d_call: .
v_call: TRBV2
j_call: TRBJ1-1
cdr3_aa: ASNQQGGNTEAF

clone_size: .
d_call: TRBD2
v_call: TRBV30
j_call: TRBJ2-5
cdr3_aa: AWSRGGGYQETQY

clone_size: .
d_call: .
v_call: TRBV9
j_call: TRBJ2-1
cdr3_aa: ASSVDIGDFSYNEQF

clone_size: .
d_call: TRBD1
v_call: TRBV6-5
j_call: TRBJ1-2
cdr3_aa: ASGHRGRQDGYT

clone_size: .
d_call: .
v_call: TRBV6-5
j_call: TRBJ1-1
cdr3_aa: ASSFGISNTEAF

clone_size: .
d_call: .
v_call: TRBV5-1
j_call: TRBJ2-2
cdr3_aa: ASSDQGTGELF

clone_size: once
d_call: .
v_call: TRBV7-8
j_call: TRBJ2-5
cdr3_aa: ASSPPRKETQY

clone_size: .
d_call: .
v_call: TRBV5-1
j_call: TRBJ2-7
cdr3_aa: ASSLEGPGAGQQY

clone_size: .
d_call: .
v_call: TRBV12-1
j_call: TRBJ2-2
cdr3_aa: ASSSRPANTGELF

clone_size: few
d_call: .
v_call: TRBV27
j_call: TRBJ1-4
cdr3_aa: ASSLTTGRIANEKLF

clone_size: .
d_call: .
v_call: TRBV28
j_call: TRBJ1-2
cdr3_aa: ASSFPRSYGYT

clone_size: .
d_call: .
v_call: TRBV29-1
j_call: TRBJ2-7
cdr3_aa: SALYTTGSYEQY

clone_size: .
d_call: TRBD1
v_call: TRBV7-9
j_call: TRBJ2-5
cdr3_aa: ASSPTTGETQY

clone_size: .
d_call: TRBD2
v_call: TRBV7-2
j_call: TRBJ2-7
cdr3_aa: ASSHILAGNYEQY

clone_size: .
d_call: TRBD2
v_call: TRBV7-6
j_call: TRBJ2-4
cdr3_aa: ASSSTSGKAKNIQY